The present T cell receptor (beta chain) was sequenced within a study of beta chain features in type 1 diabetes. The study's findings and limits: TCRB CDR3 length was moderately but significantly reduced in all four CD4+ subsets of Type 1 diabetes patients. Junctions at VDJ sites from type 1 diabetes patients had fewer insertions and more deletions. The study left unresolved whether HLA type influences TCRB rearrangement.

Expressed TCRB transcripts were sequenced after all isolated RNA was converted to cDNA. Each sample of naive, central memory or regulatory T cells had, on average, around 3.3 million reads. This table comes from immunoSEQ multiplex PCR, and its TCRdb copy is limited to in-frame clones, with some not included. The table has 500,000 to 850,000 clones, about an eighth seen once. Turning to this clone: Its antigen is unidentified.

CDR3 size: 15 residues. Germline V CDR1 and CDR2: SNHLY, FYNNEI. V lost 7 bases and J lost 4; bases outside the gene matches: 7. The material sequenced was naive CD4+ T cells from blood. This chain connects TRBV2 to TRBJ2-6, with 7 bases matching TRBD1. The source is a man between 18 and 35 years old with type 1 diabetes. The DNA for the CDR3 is TGTGCCAGCACCCGACAGGGAGCAGGGGCCAACGTCCTGACTTTC. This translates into CASTRQGAGANVLTF.